This section outlines one T cell receptor beta chain sequence together with its context. This clonotype was recorded at least ten times. What this receptor recognizes is not known. Base qualities are missing; no much larger clone stands one base away. The data belong to a study of spatial heterogeneity in lung cancer (dated by TCRdb to the late 2010s). Turning to the overall study: Donors were around 71 patients with early-stage, untreated non-small cell lung cancer from the lung TRACERx cohort. Both alpha and beta chains were TCR-sequenced in 200 to 250 tumor regions, about 64 matched nontumor lung samples and over 55 PBMC samples obtained at surgery. Beta-chain transcripts were consistently detected in greater numbers than alpha-chain transcripts, which likely reflects a higher abundance of beta-chain transcripts. The study quantitatively compared TCR alpha and beta repertoires across multiple tumor regions, matched nontumor lung and blood in non-small cell lung cancer. In the raw uncorrected reads, each unique combination of TCR and UMI appeared more than ten times on average. TCR repertoire features were related to nonsynonymous mutation counts determined by whole-exome sequencing of tumor tissue. Follow-up PBMC samples were sequenced whenever available, and the median time to follow-up was approximately two years after resection. Overall results and qualifications from the work: Confirming at a functional level the hypothesis that regional TCRs recognize regional mutations was considered to require additional single-cell paired TCR alpha and beta sequencing. Ubiquitous expanded tumor TCRs were found in blood more often at tumor resection than at routine follow-up. Only around 14 patients were included in the comparisons of baseline and follow-up blood repertoires.

The CDR1 and CDR2 encoded by the germline V gene are LGHNA and YSLEER. V was cut back by 1 base and J by 0 bases, leaving a gap of 10 bases between them. Including cysteine and phenylalanine, the CDR3 has 17 amino acids. The kept DNA is CDR3 alone, 51 bases in frame from the first base. Library construction relied on 5' RACE. Sequencing relied on a NextSeq 500. To allow correction of PCR and sequencing errors, the TCR library protocol tagged every TCR cDNA molecule with a unique molecular identifier. The study's own analysis went as follows. Decombinator tools were used for TCR identification, UMI-based error correction and CDR3 extraction. Expanded TCRs were defined as those above a frequency of 2 per 1,000, corresponding to the top 1% of the tumor frequency distribution. Renyi diversity was calculated using the R vegan package after each repertoire was subsampled 100 times to 5,000 TCRs. CDR3 similarity networks were built from amino acid triplet string-kernel similarity, with CDR3s being connected when pairwise similarity was above 0.82. The public reads were reanalyzed by TCRdb: fastp trimming at Q25, MiXCR alignment, in-frame beta chains only. Each entry merges the rows of one CDR3 protein and shows their most common DNA and genes. For this entry, the V and J calls and clone size follow TCRdb and not the study's own pipeline. The sample profile shows 95,000 to 130,000 distinct CDR3 sequences; approximately 12% of them were found once. The ten largest clones add up to around 17% of the sample.

The sample's time point label, in plain terms: blood at routine non-recurrence follow-up after resection. For TCR sequencing, whole RNA was extracted from tumor and nontumor lung tissue, or from cryopreserved PBMC samples, and no cell sorting was done. A patient was chosen for TCR sequencing only when enough RNA was available from at least two tumor regions. The sequenced sample was PBMCs, obtained at follow-up. The chain employs TRBV4-3 and TRBJ2-6; the D gene cannot be resolved beyond TRBD1 or TRBD2, each matching 5 bases. This clonotype was obtained from a male donor with early-stage non-small cell lung cancer. The base sequence is TGCGCCAGCAGCCAAGGGGGGAGCTCCTCTGGGGCCAACGTCCTGACTTTC. Its amino acids are CASSQGGSSSGANVLTF.